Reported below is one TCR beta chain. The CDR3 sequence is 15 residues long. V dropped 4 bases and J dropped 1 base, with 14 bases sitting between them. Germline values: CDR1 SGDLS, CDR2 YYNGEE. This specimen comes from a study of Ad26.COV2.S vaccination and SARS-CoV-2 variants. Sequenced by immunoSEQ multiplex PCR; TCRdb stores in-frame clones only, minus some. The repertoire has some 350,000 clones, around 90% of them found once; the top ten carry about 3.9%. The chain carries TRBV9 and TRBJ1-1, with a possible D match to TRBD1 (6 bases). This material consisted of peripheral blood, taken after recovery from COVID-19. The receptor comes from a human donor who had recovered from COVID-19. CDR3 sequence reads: CASSPGGAENTEAFF. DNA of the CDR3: TGTGCCAGCAGCCCCGGGGGGGCTGAGAACACTGAAGCTTTCTTT. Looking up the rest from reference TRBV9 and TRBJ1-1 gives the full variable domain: DSGVTQTPKHLITATGQRVTLRCSPRSGDLSVYWYQQSLDQGLQFLIQYYNGEERAKGNILERFSAQQFPDLHSELNLSSLELGDSALYFCASSPGGAENTEAFFGQGTRLTVV.